The 10 T cell receptor beta chains below come from one sample, sequenced in a study of prognosis after radiotherapy for stage I lung cancer. The authors amplified TCR beta CDR3 from genomic DNA using two-round multiplex PCR. The first PCR round targeted every TRBV and TRBJ gene with specific primers. In TCRdb, the multiplex PCR reads were re-called with MiXCR into one record per CDR3 protein. The table has more than 12,000 distinct CDR3 sequences, approximately 30% seen once. Sample: PBMCs, taken before or after stereotactic body radiation therapy (not recorded which). The receptors were sampled from a donor at least 50 years old with non-small cell lung cancer.

Worth noting for this clonotype: The junction departs from the called germline gene at one end, perhaps through a read error. The V call is TRBV3-1, the J call TRBJ2-1; perhaps TRBD2 as D (5 bases). Germline V gene data show CDR1 as LGHDT and CDR2 as YNNKEL (reference sequence). This CDR3 is built from 15 residues. The CDR3 region is CASSRSGRNYNDQFF. CDR3 coding DNA: TGTGCCAGCAGCCGGAGCGGCAGAAACTACAATGATCAGTTCTTC.

There are many counts of this clonotype. This rearrangement joins TRBV6-9 to TRBJ2-7, with TRBD2 as a possible D gene (5 bases). In germline, CDR1 is MNHGY, CDR2 SVAAGI. This CDR3 contains 17 residues. V was cut by 3 bases and J by 1 base, with 19 bases left in between. CDR3 loop: CASSYSNRLPLSYEQYF. The CDR3 DNA follows: TGTGCCAGCAGTTACTCGAACCGACTACCCCTATCCTACGAGCAGTACTTC.

This clonotype has a count of ten or more. The CDR3 DNA sequence: TGCAGTGCGCAAAGTCCGGGACAGGGGACTCGGGGCTACACCTTC. This sequence encodes CSAQSPGQGTRGYTF. The genes are TRBV20-1 and TRBJ1-2, with 10 positions matching TRBD1. The ends lost 6 bases at V and 8 bases at J; junction bases unmatched: 15. Germline V gives CDR1 DFQATT, CDR2 SNEGSKA (reference sequence). The CDR3 consists of 15 residues.

This clonotype was observed at least ten times. The V call is TRBV5-1, the J call TRBJ1-4; no firm D call. The CDR3 is 12 amino acids. The germline gives CDR1 SGHRS, CDR2 YFSETQ. V was clipped by 0 bases and J by 8 bases, with 5 bases between them. In nucleotides, the CDR3 is TGCGCCAGCAGCTTGGCCGGGGAAAAACTGTTTTTT. Protein: CASSLAGEKLFF.

This clonotype has ten or more counts. The chain couples TRBV7-8 to TRBJ2-7, with TRBD1 as a possible D gene (5 bases). V lost 5 bases, J lost 0 bases, and 14 bases lay in between. The CDR3 covers 15 residues. Germline CDR1 reads SGHVS; CDR2 reads FQNEAQ. Here the CDR3 reads CASSPRDASSYEQYF. In nucleotides, the CDR3 is TGTGCCAGCAGCCCCAGGGATGCAAGCTCCTACGAGCAGTACTTC.

This clonotype has a count of ten or more. In DNA form, the CDR3 reads TGTGCCAGCACCCGGGGGGCTAGCGGCTCTTACGAGCAGTACTTC. Translation: CASTRGASGSYEQYF. The chain employs TRBV28 and TRBJ2-7; the D gene is possibly TRBD2 (7 bases). The CDR3 is 15 amino acids. CDR1 is MDHEN and CDR2 is SYDVKM in the germline V gene. V lost 7 bases and J 4 bases, leaving 20 bases between the germline ends.

Notes on this clonotype: An end of the junction does not agree with germline; a read error may underlie this. The chain combines TRBV9 with TRBJ2-7; D may be TRBD1 (6 bases). The CDR3 loop spans 15 amino acids. Germline V gene sequence: CDR1 SGDLS, CDR2 YYNGEE. CDR3 loop: CASGPHSHRAYEQCF. CDR3 nucleotides: TGTGCCAGCGGCCCCCATTCCCACAGGGCCTACGAGCAGTGCTTC.

J is TRBJ1-2 and V is TRBV6-5, with 8 bases matching TRBD1. The CDR3 runs 14 residues. Germline lookup yields CDR1 MNHEY and CDR2 SVGAGI. V shed 0 bases and J 12 bases; nucleotides not matched to a gene: 9. CDR3 nucleotide sequence: TGTGCCAGCAGTTACTCGCTGGGGGCAGGGGGCCACACCTTC. Translating it yields CASSYSLGAGGHTF.

This clonotype was seen ten or more times. The chain joins TRBV6-1 to TRBJ2-7, with a tentative D call TRBD1 (6 bases). Germline values: CDR1 MNHNS, CDR2 SASEGT. V lost 8 bases, J lost 2 bases, and 19 bases lay in between. The CDR3 extends over 15 amino acids. For the CDR3, the DNA is TGTGCCAGCCAGGACAACAGGGTAGGGCCCTACGAGCAGTACTTC. Translation gives CASQDNRVGPYEQYF.

This clonotype is medium-sized. The rearrangement joins TRBV20-1 to TRBJ2-3, with D tentatively TRBD1 (5 bases). This CDR3 is 14 amino acids long. Germline CDR1 DFQATT, CDR2 SNEGSKA (reference sequence). V lost 8 bases and J lost 4, with 19 bases in between. CDR3 coding DNA: TGCAGTCCTCGAGACGTAGGGGCAGCAGATACGCAGTATTTT. Its translation is CSPRDVGAADTQYF.